Each of the 25 T cell receptor beta chains below was sequenced from the same sample in a study of tissue T cells after allogeneic stem cell transplantation. This table comes from immunoSEQ multiplex PCR, and its TCRdb copy is limited to in-frame clones, with some not included. This sample has about 15,000 clones, with approximately 70% found just once. Sequencing was done on a sample of spleen. The receptors come from a female BALB/c mouse in good health. The MHC haplotype of the strain is H2-d.

A remark on this clone: Gene names are mouse gene names. Read data end 1 residue before the CDR3 end; the end is taken from the germline J gene. The gene calls are TRBV4 and TRBJ2-3, with 11 bases identical to TRBD2. V lost 6 bases to trimming and J lost 1 base; unmatched junction nucleotides: 0. The CDR3 totals 14 residues. CDR1 is LGHDT and CDR2 is YNNKQL in the germline V gene (reference sequence). CDR3 residues: CASRTGGGAETLYF. The DNA read from the CDR3 is TGTGCCAGCAGGACTGGGGGGGGTGCAGAAACGCTGTAT.

This clone was detected a few times. Genes and germline come from the mouse. Sequencing ends 1 residue short of the CDR3 end; the germline J gene provides the rest. The gene calls are TRBV13-2 and TRBJ2-1; TRBD2 aligns across 8 bases. The length of the CDR3 is 15 residues. J gave up 4 bases and V 0 bases, and 3 bases lay outside the gene matches. Germline lookup yields CDR1 NNHNN and CDR2 SYGAGS (reference sequence). Here the CDR3 reads CASGDADWGYAEQFF. CDR3 DNA, as far as it was read: TGTGCCAGCGGTGATGCAGACTGGGGTTATGCTGAGCAGTTC.

Worth noting for this clone: Gene names follow the mouse nomenclature. Other DNA sequences from this sample encode an identical CDR3 as well. CDR3 DNA (partial): TGTGCCAGCGGGACTAGTGCAGAAACGCTGTAT. Translation gives CASGTSAETLY. From start to end, the CDR3 is CASGTSAETLYF. This chain connects TRBV13-2 to TRBJ2-3; D is undetermined. Read data end 1 residue before the CDR3 end; the end is taken from the germline J gene. Trimming removed 5 bases at V and 0 bases at J, with 4 bases between. The CDR3 is 12 residues long. Germline values: CDR1 NNHNN, CDR2 SYGAGS (reference sequence).

Note on this clone: The gene names here belong to mouse. The CDR3 end falls 1 residue outside the read, so it is completed with the germline J gene. This chain links TRBV13-1 with TRBJ2-7; 8 bases fit TRBD1. CDR1 is NSHNY and CDR2 is SYGAGN in the germline V gene. The CDR3 length is 14 residues. After removal of 0 bases from V and 4 bases from J, the junction contained 3 bases not matched to a gene. The CDR3 sequence is CASSDGTGLYEQYF. The CDR3 DNA, read in part, is TGTGCCAGCAGTGATGGGACAGGGCTTTATGAACAGTAC.

This clone has a single count. The germline and genes are mouse ones. The CDR3 end lies 1 residue beyond the end of the read and is filled in from the germline J gene. The rearrangement joins TRBV22 to TRBJ1-2. TRBV22 is a pseudogene segment. The CDR3 is made up of 13 amino acids. The covered CDR3 bases are TGTGCCAGCAGTTTCAATGCAAACTCCGACTACACC. This codes for CASSFNANSDYT. The CDR3 in full is CASSFNANSDYTF.

With regard to this clone: Genes here carry mouse names. The read halts 1 residue ahead of the CDR3 end, with the missing end drawn from the germline J gene. Other nucleotide sequences in the sample specify the same CDR3. The chain uses TRBV13-2 and TRBJ2-2; no definite D call. Trimming stripped 0 bases from V and 5 bases from J, with 5 bases between. CDR1 is NNHNN, CDR2 SYGAGS, per germline (reference sequence). The CDR3 loop spans 13 amino acids. CDR3 region: CASGDAGTGQLYF. The sequenced part of the CDR3 DNA is TGTGCCAGCGGTGATGCCGGGACCGGGCAGCTCTAC.

A remark on this clone: Genes here carry mouse names. Additional DNA sequences in this sample encode the identical CDR3. The part of the CDR3 DNA that was read is TGTGCCAGCGGTGACAGGGGCGGGACAGAAGTCTTC. Its protein is CASGDRGGTEVF. Given in full, the CDR3 is CASGDRGGTEVFF. The V gene is TRBV13-2, the J gene TRBJ1-1, with TRBD1 as a possible D gene (6 bases). The read terminates 1 residue before the CDR3 end, so the remaining end is supplied by the germline J gene. Germline V gene sequence: CDR1 NNHNN, CDR2 SYGAGS (reference sequence). This CDR3 has 13 amino acids. Trimming shortened V by 2 bases and J by 5 bases, and 10 bases separated the two germline ends.

This clone was detected a few times. The genes are named according to mouse. Read sequence stops 1 residue before the CDR3 end, and the germline J gene provides the missing end. This sequence joins TRBV1 and TRBJ1-5, with 12 bases fitting TRBD1. This CDR3 region has 15 residues. The V segment lost 1 base and the J segment 9 bases; nucleotides outside the gene matches: 4. CDR1 and CDR2 from the germline V gene are NSQYPW and LRSPGD (reference sequence). The CDR3 reads CTCSAAGTGGRAPLF. The covered CDR3 bases are TGCACCTGCAGTGCAGCCGGGACAGGGGGCAGGGCTCCGCTT. The complete variable domain, with remaining parts taken from reference TRBV1 and TRBJ1-5, reads VTLLEQNPRWRLVPRGQAVNLRCILKNSQYPWMSWYQQDLQKQLQWLFTLRSPGDKEVKSLPGADYLATRVTDTELRLQVANMSQGRTLYCTCSAAGTGGRAPLFGEGTRLSVL.

Concerning this clone itself: The gene names given are mouse names. The read finishes 1 residue shy of the CDR3 end, and the germline J gene is used to complete it. The chain has TRBV19 and TRBJ2-7; D uncertain. From germline, CDR1 is FNHDT and CDR2 SITEND (reference sequence). This CDR3 contains 12 residues. Trimming shortened V by 1 base and J by 4 bases, and 6 bases separated the two germline ends. Incomplete CDR3 DNA: TGTGCCAGCAGTATAAGAGGGTATGAACAGTAC. Translation: CASSIRGYEQY. The full CDR3 protein is CASSIRGYEQYF.

Note on this clone: Gene and germline names: mouse. The sequence runs out 1 residue before the end of the CDR3; the remainder is reconstructed from the germline J gene. The J gene is TRBJ1-2, the V gene TRBV19; unclear D gene. This CDR3 comprises 12 residues. CDR1 is FNHDT, CDR2 SITEND, per germline (reference sequence). Trimming removed 3 bases at V and 4 bases at J, with 7 bases between. Incomplete CDR3 DNA: TGTGCCAGCAGTAGAGGGTTCTCCGACTACACC. This codes for CASSRGFSDYT. The complete CDR3 reads CASSRGFSDYTF.

Note on this clone: The gene names here belong to mouse. The read ends 1 residue early relative to the CDR3; the germline J gene fills the gap. The genes are TRBV13-1 and TRBJ1-6; a weak D match, TRBD1 (6 bases). TRBJ1-6 is recorded as an ORF, its role being uncertain. Trimming stripped 0 bases from V and 9 bases from J, with 10 bases between. CDR1 NSHNY and CDR2 SYGAGN come from the germline V gene. The CDR3 is 14 amino acids. CDR3 DNA, as far as it was read: TGTGCCAGCAGTGATGTACAGGGAGCTTCGCCCCTCTAC. Translating it yields CASSDVQGASPLY. The whole CDR3 protein is CASSDVQGASPLYF.

Of note for this clone: Genes and germline are mouse. Coverage ceases 1 residue before the CDR3 finishes, and the germline J gene fills in the end. V is TRBV29 and J is TRBJ2-4; maybe TRBD1 (6 bases). CDR3 length: 14 amino acids. Germline CDR1 and CDR2: MSHET and SYDVDS. Trimming left V 5 bases short and J 1 base short, with 10 bases between. The CDR3 protein is CASSHRVGQNTLYF. Partial CDR3 DNA: TGTGCTAGCAGTCACAGGGTGGGTCAAAACACCTTGTAC.

In the case of this clone: Gene names and germline match the mouse. The read stops 1 residue short of the end of the CDR3; the missing end is completed from the germline J gene. The rearrangement uses TRBV13-2 and TRBJ2-5; D gene uncertain. The V end lost 0 bases, the J end lost 3 bases, and 8 bases lay between the germline ends. This CDR3 has 14 residues. From germline, CDR1 is NNHNN and CDR2 SYGAGS (reference sequence). CDR3 residues: CASGDVGGQDTQYF. The CDR3 bases that were read are TGTGCCAGCGGTGATGTTGGAGGGCAAGACACCCAGTAC.

Regarding this clone: Gene labels here are mouse ones. The CDR3 is cut off 1 residue early in the read; its end comes from the germline J gene. J is TRBJ2-3 and V is TRBV19; D gene unclear. The CDR3 has 13 residues. The germline CDR1 and CDR2 sequences are FNHDT and SITEND (reference sequence). V was shortened by 2 bases and J by 2 bases, with 6 bases between the two germline ends. The CDR3 region is CASSIRVAETLYF. Incomplete CDR3 DNA: TGTGCCAGCAGTATTCGGGTTGCAGAAACGCTGTAT.

As regards this clone: Mouse gene names and germline throughout. CDR3 loop: CASSRGSPLYF. CDR3 bases read: TGTGCCAGCAGCAGGGGTTCGCCCCTCTAC. This chain connects TRBV19 to TRBJ1-6; tentative D call: TRBD1 (6 bases). The read terminates 1 residue before the CDR3 end, so the remaining end is supplied by the germline J gene. TRBJ1-6 is placed among ORFs of uncertain function. Germline V gene lookup returns CDR1 FNHDT and CDR2 SITEND (reference sequence). Trimming pared 5 bases from V and 9 bases from J, leaving 6 bases between. The CDR3 length is 11 residues.

Concerning this clone itself: Germline and genes: mouse. The read ends 1 residue shy of where the CDR3 ends; the end is completed using the germline J gene. The genes are TRBV5 and TRBJ2-5; TRBD2 aligns across 8 bases. Losses at the gene ends were 3 bases for V and 2 bases for J; bases not matched to a gene: 10. The length of the CDR3 is 17 residues. Germline loops: CDR1 LGHNA, CDR2 YNLKQL (reference sequence). CDR3 protein: CASSQNPGGLVQDTQYF. The sequenced part of the CDR3 DNA is TGTGCCAGCAGCCAGAATCCTGGGGGGCTGGTCCAAGACACCCAGTAC.

This clone was observed once. These gene names are mouse names. Sequencing ends 1 residue short of the CDR3 end; the germline J gene provides the rest. The rearrangement links TRBV13-2 to TRBJ1-1, with 8 bases fitting TRBD1. This CDR3 contains 13 residues. The V and J ends lost 2 bases and 9 bases, in that order; junction bases with no gene match: 6. The germline V gene has CDR1 NNHNN and CDR2 SYGAGS (reference sequence). CDR3 DNA (partial): TGTGCCAGCGGTGAAGGCAGGGGGCGAAAAGTCTTC. Translation: CASGEGRGRKVF. The entire CDR3 is CASGEGRGRKVFF.

A word on this clone: Germline and genes: mouse. The read stops 1 residue short of the end of the CDR3; the missing end is completed from the germline J gene. V usage is TRBV31 and J usage is TRBJ2-7, with 9 nucleotides matching TRBD2. Trimming took 3 bases from V and 6 from J; bases not matched to a gene: 3. CDR1 is GKSSPN, CDR2 SITVG, per germline. The CDR3 is 12 residues long. The CDR3 here is CAWRTGGSEQYF. CDR3 DNA, as far as it was read: TGTGCCTGGAGGACTGGGGGAAGTGAACAGTAC.

As concerns this clone: Gene labels here are mouse ones. The CDR3 end is not reached by the read, which stops 1 residue before it; the germline J gene fills it in. The rearrangement links TRBV19 to TRBJ2-7, with 7 bases lining up with TRBD1. CDR3 length: 15 residues. Trimming took 0 bases from V and 7 from J; bases not matched to a gene: 10. Germline lookup yields CDR1 FNHDT and CDR2 SITEND (reference sequence). Incomplete CDR3 DNA: TGTGCCAGCAGTATAGCCCGCAACAGGGGCGGGGAACAGTAC. Translation gives CASSIARNRGGEQY. The full CDR3 protein reads CASSIARNRGGEQYF.

Details on this clone: The genes and germline here are from mouse. Read coverage stops 1 residue before the CDR3 terminus; the germline J gene supplies the remainder. The gene calls are TRBV13-3 and TRBJ2-7; D unclear. CDR1 is NNHDY and CDR2 is SYVADS in the germline V gene. The CDR3 runs to 11 residues. V was shortened by 2 bases and J by 3 bases, with 3 bases between the two germline ends. The CDR3 loop reads CASSDNYEQYF. The part of the CDR3 DNA that was read is TGTGCCAGCAGTGACAACTATGAACAGTAC.

In the case of this clone: The gene symbols are mouse symbols. The CDR3 extends 1 residue past the end of the read, so its final part is completed from the germline J gene. This chain connects TRBV5 to TRBJ2-5; TRBD2 aligns across 12 bases. The ends lost 4 bases at V and 6 bases at J; junction bases unmatched: 2. The CDR3 has 14 amino acids. Germline V lookup: CDR1 LGHNA, CDR2 YNLKQL (reference sequence). This CDR3 reads CASSPGTGGDTQYF. The sequenced part of the CDR3 DNA is TGTGCCAGCAGCCCCGGGACTGGGGGGGACACCCAGTAC.

This clone occurred a few times. Each gene name is a mouse one. The sequenced fragment ends 1 residue before the CDR3 boundary, so the rest is inferred from the germline J gene. The chain employs TRBV1 and TRBJ2-1; possibly TRBD1 or TRBD2 for D (5 bases each). CDR1 NSQYPW and CDR2 LRSPGD come from the germline V gene (reference sequence). V shed 1 base and J shed 2 bases, with 9 bases lying between them. This CDR3 has 15 residues. CDR3 region: CTCSAGGPHYAEQFF. CDR3 DNA (partial): TGCACCTGCAGTGCAGGGGGCCCCCACTATGCTGAGCAGTTC.

With respect to this clone: Gene names denote mouse genes. The observed sequence ends 1 residue before the CDR3 terminus, with the missing tail filled in from the germline J gene. The chain combines TRBV2 with TRBJ1-3, with TRBD1 as a possible D gene (5 bases). With 0 bases removed from V and 2 bases from J, the gap between germline ends came to 5 bases. Germline lookup yields CDR1 LGHNA and CDR2 YSYQKL. The CDR3 totals 14 residues. The CDR3 sequence is CASSQDRAGNTLYF. CDR3 DNA (partial): TGTGCCAGCAGCCAAGACAGGGCTGGAAATACGCTCTAT.

This clone occurred a few times. Genes here carry mouse names. The CDR3 end is not reached by the read, which stops 1 residue before it; the germline J gene fills it in. The V gene is TRBV14, the J gene TRBJ2-1; 8 nucleotides match TRBD1. Germline CDR1 is SGHDT and CDR2 is FRDEAV. The length of the CDR3 is 14 residues. The junction had 4 bases not matched to a gene; V was cut back by 1 base and J by 7 bases. The sequenced part of the CDR3 DNA is TGTGCCAGCAGTTTCCCCAGGGGGCTGGCTGAGCAGTTC. It specifies CASSFPRGLAEQF. The whole CDR3 reads CASSFPRGLAEQFF.

A remark on this clone: Any gene name here is a mouse gene name. Coverage ceases 1 residue before the CDR3 finishes, and the germline J gene fills in the end. The chain combines TRBV5 with TRBJ2-1; 7 bases fit TRBD2. V trimming: 1 base; J trimming: 1 base; junction bases outside the gene matches: 1. Germline V gene lookup returns CDR1 LGHNA and CDR2 YNLKQL (reference sequence). The CDR3 is 15 amino acids. The CDR3 spells CASSQGGGNYAEQFF. Partial CDR3 DNA: TGTGCCAGCAGCCAAGGGGGGGGGAACTATGCTGAGCAGTTC.